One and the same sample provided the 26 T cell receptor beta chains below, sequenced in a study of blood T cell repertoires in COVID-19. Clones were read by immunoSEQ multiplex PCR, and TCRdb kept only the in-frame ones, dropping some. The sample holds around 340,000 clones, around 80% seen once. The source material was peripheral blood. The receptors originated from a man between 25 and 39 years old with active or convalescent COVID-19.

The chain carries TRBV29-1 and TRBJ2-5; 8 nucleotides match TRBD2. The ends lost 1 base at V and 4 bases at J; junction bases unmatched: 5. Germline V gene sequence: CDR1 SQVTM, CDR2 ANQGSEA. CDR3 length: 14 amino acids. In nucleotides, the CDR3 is TGCAGCGTTGAAGTCCGTCTAGCGGGAGAGACCCAGTACTTC. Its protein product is CSVEVRLAGETQYF. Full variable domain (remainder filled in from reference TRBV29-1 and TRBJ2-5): SAVISQKPSRDICQRGTSLTIQCQVDSQVTMMFWYRQQPGQSLTLIATANQGSEATYESGFVIDKFPISRPNLTFSTLTVSNMSPEDSSIYLCSVEVRLAGETQYFGPGTRLLVL.

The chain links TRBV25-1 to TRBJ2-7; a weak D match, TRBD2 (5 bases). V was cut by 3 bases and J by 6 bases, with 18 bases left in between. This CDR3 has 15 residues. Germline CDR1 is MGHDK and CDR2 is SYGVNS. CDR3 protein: CASSDDTDGMTEQYF. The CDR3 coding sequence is TGTGCCAGCAGTGATGATACGGACGGGATGACCGAGCAGTACTTC.

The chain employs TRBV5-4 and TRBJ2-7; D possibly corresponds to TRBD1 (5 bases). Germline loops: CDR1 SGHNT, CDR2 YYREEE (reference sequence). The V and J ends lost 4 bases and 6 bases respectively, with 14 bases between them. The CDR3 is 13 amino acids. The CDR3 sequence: CASSPGPTTEQYF. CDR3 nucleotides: TGTGCCAGCAGCCCAGGGCCTACTACCGAGCAGTACTTC.

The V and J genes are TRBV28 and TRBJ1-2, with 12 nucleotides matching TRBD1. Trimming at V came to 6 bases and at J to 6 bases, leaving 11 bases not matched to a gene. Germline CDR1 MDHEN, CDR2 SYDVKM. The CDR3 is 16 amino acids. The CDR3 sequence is CASRKQGQGARDGYTF. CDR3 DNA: TGTGCCAGCAGGAAGCAGGGACAGGGGGCGCGGGATGGCTACACCTTC.

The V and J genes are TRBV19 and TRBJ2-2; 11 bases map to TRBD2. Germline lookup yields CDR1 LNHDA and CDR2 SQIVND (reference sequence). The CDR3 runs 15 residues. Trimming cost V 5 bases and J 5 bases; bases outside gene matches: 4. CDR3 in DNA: TGTGCCAGTAGTTTGCGGACTAGCGGGACCGGGGAGCTGTTTTTT. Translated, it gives CASSLRTSGTGELFF.

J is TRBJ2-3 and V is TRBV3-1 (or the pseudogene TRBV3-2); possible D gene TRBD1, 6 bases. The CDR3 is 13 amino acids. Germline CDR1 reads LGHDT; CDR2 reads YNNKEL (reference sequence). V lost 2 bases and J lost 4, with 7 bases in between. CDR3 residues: CASSQNRADTQYF. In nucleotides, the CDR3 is TGTGCCAGCAGCCAAAACAGGGCAGATACGCAGTATTTT.

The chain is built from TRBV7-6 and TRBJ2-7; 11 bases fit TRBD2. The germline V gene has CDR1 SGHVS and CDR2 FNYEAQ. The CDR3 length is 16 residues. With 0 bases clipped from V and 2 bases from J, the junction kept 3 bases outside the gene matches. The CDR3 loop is CASSLALAGGPYEQYF. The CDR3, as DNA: TGTGCCAGCAGCTTAGCTCTAGCGGGGGGCCCCTACGAGCAGTACTTC.

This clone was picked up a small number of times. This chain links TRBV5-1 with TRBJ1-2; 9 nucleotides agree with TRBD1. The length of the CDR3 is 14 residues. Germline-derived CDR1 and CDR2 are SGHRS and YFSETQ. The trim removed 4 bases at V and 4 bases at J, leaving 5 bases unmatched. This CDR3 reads CASSADRGVYGYTF. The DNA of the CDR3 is TGCGCCAGCAGCGCGGACAGGGGAGTCTATGGCTACACCTTC.

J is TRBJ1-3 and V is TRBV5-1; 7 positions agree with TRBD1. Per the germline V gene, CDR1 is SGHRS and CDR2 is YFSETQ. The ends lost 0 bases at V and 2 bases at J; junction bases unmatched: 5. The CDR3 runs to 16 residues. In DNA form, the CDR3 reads TGCGCCAGCAGCTTGGGACAGGGCCAGACTGGAAACACCATATATTTT. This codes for CASSLGQGQTGNTIYF.

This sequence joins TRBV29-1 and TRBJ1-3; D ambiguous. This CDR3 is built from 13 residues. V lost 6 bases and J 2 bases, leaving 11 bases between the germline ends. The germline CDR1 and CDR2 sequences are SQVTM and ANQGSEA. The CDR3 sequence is CSVSVNTGNTIYF. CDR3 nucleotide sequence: TGCAGCGTGTCGGTGAATACTGGAAACACCATATATTTT. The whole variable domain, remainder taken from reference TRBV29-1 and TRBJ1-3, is SAVISQKPSRDICQRGTSLTIQCQVDSQVTMMFWYRQQPGQSLTLIATANQGSEATYESGFVIDKFPISRPNLTFSTLTVSNMSPEDSSIYLCSVSVNTGNTIYFGEGSWLTVV.

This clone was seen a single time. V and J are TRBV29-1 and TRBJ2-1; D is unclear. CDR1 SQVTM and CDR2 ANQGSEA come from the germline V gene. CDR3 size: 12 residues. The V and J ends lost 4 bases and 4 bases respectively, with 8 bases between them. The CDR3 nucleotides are TGCAGCGTTGGTCGGGTATACAATGAGCAGTTCTTC. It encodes CSVGRVYNEQFF.

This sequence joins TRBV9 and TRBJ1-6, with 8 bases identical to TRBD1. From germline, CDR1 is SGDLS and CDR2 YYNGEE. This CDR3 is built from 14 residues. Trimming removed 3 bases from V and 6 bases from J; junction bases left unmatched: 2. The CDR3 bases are TGTGCCAGCAGCGAACAGGGGGGTAATTCACCCCTCCACTTT. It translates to CASSEQGGNSPLHF.

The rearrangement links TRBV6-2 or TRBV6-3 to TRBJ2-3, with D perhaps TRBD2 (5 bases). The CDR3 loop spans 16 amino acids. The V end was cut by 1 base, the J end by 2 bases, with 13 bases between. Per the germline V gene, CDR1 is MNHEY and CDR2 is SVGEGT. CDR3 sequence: CASSYYGLTSTDTQYF. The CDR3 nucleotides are TGTGCCAGCAGTTACTATGGACTCACTTCCACAGATACGCAGTATTTT.

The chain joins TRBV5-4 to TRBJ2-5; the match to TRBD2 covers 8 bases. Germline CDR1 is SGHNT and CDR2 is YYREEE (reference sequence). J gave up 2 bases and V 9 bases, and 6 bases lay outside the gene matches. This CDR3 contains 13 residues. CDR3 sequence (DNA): TGTGCCACCCAAGCGGGGGCACAAGAGACCCAGTACTTC. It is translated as CATQAGAQETQYF.

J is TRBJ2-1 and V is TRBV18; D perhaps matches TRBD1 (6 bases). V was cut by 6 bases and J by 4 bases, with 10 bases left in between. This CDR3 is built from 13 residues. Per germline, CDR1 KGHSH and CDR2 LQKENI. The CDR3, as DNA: TGTGCCAGCTCGGACAGTTCTTACAATGAGCAGTTCTTC. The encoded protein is CASSDSSYNEQFF.

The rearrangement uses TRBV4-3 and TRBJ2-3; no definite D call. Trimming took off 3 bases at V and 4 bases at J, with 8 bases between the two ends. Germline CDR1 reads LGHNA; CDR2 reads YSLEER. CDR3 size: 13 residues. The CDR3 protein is CASSQREADTQYF. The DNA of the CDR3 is TGCGCCAGCAGCCAGCGTGAAGCAGATACGCAGTATTTT.

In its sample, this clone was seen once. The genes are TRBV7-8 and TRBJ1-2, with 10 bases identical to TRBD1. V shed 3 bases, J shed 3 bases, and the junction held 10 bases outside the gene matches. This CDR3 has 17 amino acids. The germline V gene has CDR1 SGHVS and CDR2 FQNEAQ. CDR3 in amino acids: CASSFPGQGPADYGYTF. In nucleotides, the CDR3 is TGTGCCAGCAGCTTCCCGGGACAGGGGCCTGCTGACTATGGCTACACCTTC.

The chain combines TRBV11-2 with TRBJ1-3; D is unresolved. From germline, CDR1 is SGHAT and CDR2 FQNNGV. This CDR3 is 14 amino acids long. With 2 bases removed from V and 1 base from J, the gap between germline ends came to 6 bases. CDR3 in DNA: TGTGCCAGCAGCTTATCAGTTTCTGGAAACACCATATATTTT. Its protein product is CASSLSVSGNTIYF.

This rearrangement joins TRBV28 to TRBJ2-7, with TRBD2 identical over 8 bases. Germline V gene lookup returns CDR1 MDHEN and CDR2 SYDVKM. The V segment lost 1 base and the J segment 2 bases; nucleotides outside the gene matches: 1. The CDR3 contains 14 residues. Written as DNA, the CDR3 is TGTGCCAGCAGTTTATACGGGAGGGCCTACGAGCAGTACTTC. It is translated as CASSLYGRAYEQYF.

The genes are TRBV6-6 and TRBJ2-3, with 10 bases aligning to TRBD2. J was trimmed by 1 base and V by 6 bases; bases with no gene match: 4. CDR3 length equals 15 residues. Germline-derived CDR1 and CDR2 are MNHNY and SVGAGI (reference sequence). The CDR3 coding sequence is TGTGCCAGCAGAGCCAGCGGGGGGGGCACAGATACGCAGTATTTT. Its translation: CASRASGGGTDTQYF.

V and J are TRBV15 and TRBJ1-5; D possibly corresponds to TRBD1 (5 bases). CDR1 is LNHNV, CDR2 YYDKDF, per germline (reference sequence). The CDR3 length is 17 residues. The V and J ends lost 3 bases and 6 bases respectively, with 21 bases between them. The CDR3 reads CATSRTGLSGLGQPQHF. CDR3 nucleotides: TGTGCCACCAGCAGGACCGGGCTTTCAGGGTTGGGTCAGCCCCAGCATTTT.

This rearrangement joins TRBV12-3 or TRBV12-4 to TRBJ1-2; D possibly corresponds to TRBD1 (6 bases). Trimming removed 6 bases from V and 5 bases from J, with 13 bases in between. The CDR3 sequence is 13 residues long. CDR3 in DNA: TGTGCCAGCAGCTACAGGGTTTTTTATGGCTACACCTTC. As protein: CASSYRVFYGYTF.

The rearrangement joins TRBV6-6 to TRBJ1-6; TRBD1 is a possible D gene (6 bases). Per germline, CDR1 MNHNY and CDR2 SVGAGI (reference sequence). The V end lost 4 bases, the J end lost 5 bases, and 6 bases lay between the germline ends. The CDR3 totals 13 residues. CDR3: CASSWTDNSPLHF. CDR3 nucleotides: TGTGCCAGCAGTTGGACAGATAATTCACCCCTCCACTTT.

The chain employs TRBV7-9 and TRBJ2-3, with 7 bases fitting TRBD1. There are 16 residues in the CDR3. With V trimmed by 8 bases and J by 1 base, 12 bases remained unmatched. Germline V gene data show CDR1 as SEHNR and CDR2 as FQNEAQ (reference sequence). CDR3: CASLRGQGDGTDTQYF. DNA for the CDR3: TGTGCCAGCCTCCGAGGGCAGGGGGATGGCACAGATACGCAGTATTTT.

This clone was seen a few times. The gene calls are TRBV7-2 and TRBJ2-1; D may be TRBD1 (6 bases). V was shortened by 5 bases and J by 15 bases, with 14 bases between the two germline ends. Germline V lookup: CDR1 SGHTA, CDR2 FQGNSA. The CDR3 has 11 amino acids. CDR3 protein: CASSLTGTRFF. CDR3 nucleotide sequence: TGTGCCAGCAGCCTAACCGGGACACGGTTCTTC.

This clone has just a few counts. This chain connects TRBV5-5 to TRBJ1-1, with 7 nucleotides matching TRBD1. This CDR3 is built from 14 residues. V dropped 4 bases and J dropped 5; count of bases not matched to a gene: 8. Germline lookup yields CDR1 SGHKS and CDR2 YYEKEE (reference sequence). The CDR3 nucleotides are TGTGCCAGCAGCGCTCGACAGGGAGAGACTGAAGCTTTCTTT. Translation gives CASSARQGETEAFF.